A selection of T cell receptor beta chains follows, all from one sample in a study of T cells in Graves' hyperthyroidism and ophthalmopathy. TCRdb recomputed calls from the multiplex PCR reads with MiXCR, one row per CDR3 protein. The sample carries hundreds of thousands of distinct CDR3 sequences, 12% to 15% recorded once. The sequencing input was blood. The receptors derive from a woman younger than 30 with Graves' hyperthyroidism. Both conserved end residues are part of each CDR3. The D gene is left open where the match is weak. Where a row states a size, it is once, few, many or the class of an expanded clone; other rows omit it.

-	-	TRBV7-2	TRBJ2-6	CASSLEVALGANVLTF	TGTGCCAGCAGCTTAGAGGTTGCGCTGGGGGCCAACGTCCTGACTTTC
TRBD1	many	TRBV7-6	TRBJ1-5	CASSLEQGGLLPQHF	TGTGCCAGCAGCTTAGAACAGGGGGGTCTCCTGCCCCAGCATTTT
-	-	TRBV4-3	TRBJ1-4	CASSKTIANEKLFF	TGCGCCAGCAGTAAAACCATTGCTAATGAAAAACTGTTTTTT
-	many	TRBV7-9	TRBJ2-5	CASSLASWGKETQYF	TGTGCCAGCAGCTTAGCCTCCTGGGGGAAAGAGACCCAGTACTTC
-	many	TRBV2	TRBJ2-7	CASRPSTESYEQYF	TGTGCCAGCAGGCCGTCGACGGAAAGCTACGAGCAGTACTTC
-	-	TRBV30	TRBJ2-3	CAWSVRFAGWRNTDTQYF	TGTGCCTGGAGTGTAAGGTTCGCGGGATGGCGTAACACAGATACGCAGTATTTT
-	many	TRBV20-1	TRBJ2-1	CSARDRRYNEQFF	TGCAGTGCTAGAGATCGGCGTTACAATGAGCAGTTCTTC
-	many	TRBV30	TRBJ1-1	CAWSVFWTENTEAFF	TGTGCCTGGAGTGTATTTTGGACCGAGAACACTGAAGCTTTCTTT
TRBD1	many	TRBV18	TRBJ1-3	CASSTDRGSGNTIYF	TGTGCCAGCTCAACGGACAGGGGCTCTGGAAACACCATATATTTT
TRBD1	many	TRBV3-1	TRBJ1-2	CASSLTGLAHGYTF	TGTGCCAGCAGCCTGACAGGGCTGGCGCATGGCTACACCTTC
-	many	TRBV30	TRBJ1-2	CAWSVGGRFTF	TGTGCCTGGAGTGTAGGCGGGAGGTTCACCTTC
-	-	TRBV25-1	TRBJ2-3	CASSDNTGLEGTDTQYF	TGTGCCAGCAGTGACAATACAGGGTTAGAGGGCACAGATACGCAGTATTTT
TRBD2	many	TRBV28	TRBJ2-7	CASRQSGGIPYEQYF	TGTGCCAGCAGACAATCGGGGGGGATTCCCTACGAGCAGTACTTC
-	few	TRBV19	TRBJ2-6	CASSPRVTSGANVLTF	TGTGCCAGTAGTCCTAGAGTCACCTCTGGGGCCAACGTCCTGACTTTC
TRBD2	-	TRBV9	TRBJ2-2	CASSVGASGRAFTGELFF	TGTGCCAGCAGCGTAGGTGCTAGCGGGAGGGCCTTCACCGGGGAGCTGTTTTTT
-	many	TRBV12-3/TRBV12-4	TRBJ1-2	CASSPGTYNGYTF	TGTGCCAGCAGTCCTGGGACATACAATGGCTACACCTTC
-	few	TRBV20-1	TRBJ2-1	CRAHSPQYNEQFF	TGCAGAGCCCACAGCCCCCAGTACAATGAGCAGTTCTTC
TRBD1	many	TRBV3-1	TRBJ1-5	CASSLGQGGRAQHF	TGTGCCAGCAGCCTCGGACAGGGGGGTAGGGCCCAGCATTTT
-	-	TRBV18	TRBJ2-2	CASSERDANTGELFF	TGTGCCAGCTCAGAACGGGACGCCAACACCGGGGAGCTGTTTTTT
-	many	TRBV29-1	TRBJ2-1	CSVEVVGRNNEQFF	TGCAGCGTTGAAGTGGTAGGGCGCAACAATGAGCAGTTCTTC
-	few	TRBV6-2/TRBV6-3	TRBJ1-4	CATRQAATNEKLFF	TGTGCCACCCGACAGGCGGCAACTAATGAAAAACTGTTTTTT
TRBD2	many	TRBV7-3	TRBJ2-3	CASSFDGRAGGDTQYF	TGTGCCAGCAGCTTCGACGGGAGGGCCGGGGGAGATACGCAGTATTTT
TRBD2	-	TRBV28	TRBJ2-2	CASSLSIIVAGARTGELFF	TGTGCCAGCAGTTTATCTATAATCGTAGCGGGAGCCCGCACCGGGGAGCTGTTTTTT
TRBD1	-	TRBV10-1	TRBJ2-3	CASSEVGTGSTDTQYF	TGCGCCAGCAGTGAAGTTGGGACAGGGTCCACAGATACGCAGTATTTT
-	many	TRBV7-9	TRBJ2-3	CASSSGLRSTDTQYF	TGTGCCAGCAGCTCGGGACTTAGATCAACAGATACGCAGTATTTT
TRBD1	many	TRBV2	TRBJ2-1	CASSWDRSSYNEQFF	TGTGCCAGCAGTTGGGACAGGAGCTCCTACAATGAGCAGTTCTTC
-	many	TRBV30	TRBJ2-7	CAWSVWAPGREQYF	TGTGCCTGGAGTGTTTGGGCCCCTGGCCGCGAGCAGTACTTC
-	few	TRBV12-3/TRBV12-4	TRBJ2-2	CASSRLGGTGELFF	TGTGCCAGCAGTCGGCTAGGTGGGACCGGGGAGCTGTTTTTT
TRBD2	few	TRBV7-9	TRBJ2-5	CASSPQGTKQTQYF	TGTGCCAGCAGCCCTCAAGGGACTAAACAGACCCAGTACTTC
-	-	TRBV4-1	TRBJ1-1	CASSQVPRQISMGNTEAFF	TGCGCCAGCAGCCAAGTGCCCCGGCAGATTTCCATGGGGAACACTGAAGCTTTCTTT
-	few	TRBV5-6	TRBJ2-7	CASSLGLPMEQYF	TGTGCCAGCAGCTTAGGTCTACCCATGGAGCAGTACTTC